These T cell receptor beta chains were read from a single sample in a study of shared clonotypes between healthy human individuals. Assay used: immunoSEQ multiplex PCR; TCRdb lists only in-frame clones, some missing. The repertoire holds a few million clones, 85% to 95% seen once, with about 0.39% in the top ten. Sequenced sample: naive CD4+ T cells from PBMCs. These receptors all stem from a man aged 18 to 35 in good health. Some clones in this sample may be carry-over from other donors' samples. The CDR3 runs from the conserved cysteine through the conserved F or W. Each record gives: clone size, V gene, J gene, D gene, CDR3 length, CDR3 protein, CDR3 DNA. The D gene is left open where the match is weak. The listing skips clone size in some rows; elsewhere it reads once, few, many or a size class.

abundance: .; v_gene: TRBV29-1; j_gene: TRBJ2-7; d_gene: .; len: 14; CDR3aa: CSVETGRSSYEQYF; CDR3nt: TGCAGCGTTGAAACAGGGCGGTCGTCCTACGAGCAGTACTTC
abundance: .; v_gene: TRBV27; j_gene: TRBJ2-3; d_gene: TRBD2; len: 16; CDR3aa: CASSSGLAGVWNTQYF; CDR3nt: TGTGCCAGCAGTTCCGGACTAGCGGGAGTATGGAATACGCAGTATTTT
abundance: .; v_gene: TRBV28; j_gene: TRBJ2-1; d_gene: TRBD1; len: 16; CDR3aa: CASSPRRRQGYNEQFF; CDR3nt: TGTGCCAGCAGTCCCCGAAGACGACAGGGGTACAATGAGCAGTTCTTC
abundance: .; v_gene: TRBV9; j_gene: TRBJ2-3; d_gene: .; len: 13; CDR3aa: CASSVGVYSTQYF; CDR3nt: TGTGCCAGCAGCGTAGGGGTTTACAGTACGCAGTATTTT
abundance: once; v_gene: TRBV5-1; j_gene: TRBJ2-1; d_gene: .; len: 15; CDR3aa: CASSPVSLTYNEQFF; CDR3nt: TGCGCCAGCAGCCCAGTGAGTCTGACCTACAATGAGCAGTTCTTC
abundance: few; v_gene: TRBV5-1; j_gene: TRBJ2-2; d_gene: .; len: 14; CDR3aa: CASSPGTLAGELFF; CDR3nt: TGCGCCAGCAGCCCGGGGACTCTTGCCGGGGAGCTGTTTTTT
abundance: .; v_gene: TRBV28; j_gene: TRBJ1-3; d_gene: TRBD1; len: 14; CDR3aa: CASSSDRAGNTIYF; CDR3nt: TGTGCCAGCAGTTCGGACAGGGCTGGAAACACCATATATTTT
abundance: .; v_gene: TRBV2; j_gene: TRBJ1-5; d_gene: .; len: 15; CDR3aa: CASSGGRRGSLPQHF; CDR3nt: TGTGCCAGCAGTGGAGGCAGGCGGGGAAGCTTGCCCCAGCATTTT
abundance: .; v_gene: TRBV9; j_gene: TRBJ2-7; d_gene: TRBD2; len: 16; CDR3aa: CASSSGLGEGLREQYF; CDR3nt: TGTGCCAGCAGCTCGGGACTAGGGGAGGGTCTACGCGAGCAGTACTTC
abundance: .; v_gene: TRBV7-3; j_gene: TRBJ2-5; d_gene: .; len: 13; CDR3aa: CASSSLVRETQYF; CDR3nt: TGTGCCAGCAGCTCATTAGTGAGAGAGACCCAGTACTTC
abundance: .; v_gene: TRBV7-8; j_gene: TRBJ2-6; d_gene: TRBD1; len: 16; CDR3aa: CASSFDRVAGANVLTF; CDR3nt: TGTGCCAGCAGCTTCGACAGGGTAGCTGGGGCCAACGTCCTGACTTTC
abundance: .; v_gene: TRBV6-4; j_gene: TRBJ2-2; d_gene: .; len: 13; CDR3aa: CASRQGSTGELFF; CDR3nt: TGTGCCAGCAGGCAGGGGTCCACCGGGGAGCTGTTTTTT
abundance: .; v_gene: TRBV5-1; j_gene: TRBJ2-7; d_gene: TRBD2; len: 14; CDR3aa: CASSSSGMSYEQYF; CDR3nt: TGCGCCAGCAGCTCTAGCGGGATGTCCTACGAGCAGTACTTC
abundance: .; v_gene: TRBV7-2; j_gene: TRBJ1-2; d_gene: .; len: 19; CDR3aa: CASSLVGRGGRGGINGYTF; CDR3nt: TGTGCCAGCAGCTTAGTGGGGAGGGGCGGCCGCGGGGGTATCAATGGCTACACCTTC
abundance: .; v_gene: TRBV5-6; j_gene: TRBJ1-5; d_gene: TRBD1; len: 14; CDR3aa: CASSSTGRRQPQHF; CDR3nt: TGTGCCAGCAGCTCGACAGGGAGACGGCAGCCCCAGCATTTT
abundance: .; v_gene: TRBV2; j_gene: TRBJ2-3; d_gene: .; len: 16; CDR3aa: CASSAMGAGSTDTQYF; CDR3nt: TGTGCCAGCAGTGCAATGGGGGCAGGGAGCACAGATACGCAGTATTTT
abundance: .; v_gene: TRBV19; j_gene: TRBJ2-2; d_gene: TRBD2; len: 15; CDR3aa: CASSPGLADTGELFF; CDR3nt: TGTGCCAGTAGTCCGGGACTAGCAGACACCGGGGAGCTGTTTTTT
abundance: .; v_gene: TRBV2; j_gene: TRBJ2-7; d_gene: .; len: 11; CDR3aa: CASRANSEQYF; CDR3nt: TGTGCCAGCAGGGCGAACAGCGAGCAGTACTTC
abundance: .; v_gene: TRBV11-2; j_gene: TRBJ2-3; d_gene: TRBD2; len: 17; CDR3aa: CASSFIAGGSATDTQYF; CDR3nt: TGTGCCAGCAGCTTCATAGCGGGAGGTTCCGCGACAGATACGCAGTATTTT
abundance: .; v_gene: TRBV9; j_gene: TRBJ2-1; d_gene: .; len: 13; CDR3aa: CASSVAQGGEQFF; CDR3nt: TGTGCCAGCAGCGTAGCCCAAGGGGGTGAGCAGTTCTTC
abundance: .; v_gene: TRBV27; j_gene: TRBJ2-7; d_gene: .; len: 16; CDR3aa: CASSLVPGPRTYEQYF; CDR3nt: TGTGCCAGCAGCTTAGTCCCGGGTCCTCGAACCTACGAGCAGTACTTC
abundance: .; v_gene: TRBV18; j_gene: TRBJ1-4; d_gene: .; len: 15; CDR3aa: CASSPGGGGDEKLFF; CDR3nt: TGTGCCAGCTCACCAGGAGGGGGAGGAGATGAAAAACTGTTTTTT
abundance: once; v_gene: TRBV7-6; j_gene: TRBJ2-3; d_gene: .; len: 15; CDR3aa: CASSLRGGATDTQYF; CDR3nt: TGTGCCAGCAGCTTAAGGGGGGGCGCGACAGATACGCAGTATTTT